The 22 T cell receptor beta chains below were found in one sample sequenced in a study of identical twins. TCRdb re-called the 5' RACE reads through MiXCR, storing one row per CDR3 protein. The sample holds 200,000 or so distinct CDR3 sequences, 7.5% seen once. These data were likewise used in another study, on yellow fever vaccine responses in identical twins.

The sequenced sample was memory (CD45RO+) T cells sorted from blood. Source of these receptors: a woman aged 18-35 years in good health.

To note about this clonotype: A much bigger clone sits one base away, suggesting this may be a read error. The V gene is TRBV5-1, the J gene TRBJ2-1; 7 bases agree with TRBD2. V trimming: 4 bases; J trimming: 6 bases; junction bases outside the gene matches: 10. Germline lookup yields CDR1 SGHRS and CDR2 YFSETQ. The CDR3 has 15 amino acids. The CDR3 region has the DNA TGCGCCAGCAGCAGAATAGTGGGAGGGCCCAATGAGCAGTTCTTC. Protein sequence: CASSRIVGGPNEQFF.

The table lists this clonotype with many counts. The V and J genes are TRBV5-1 and TRBJ2-3; D not certain. Between the trimmed V and J ends, which lost 1 base and 5 bases, there was a span of 11 bases. This CDR3 is 14 amino acids long. Germline lookup yields CDR1 SGHRS and CDR2 YFSETQ. The CDR3 is CASSLTDGRDTQYF. CDR3 nucleotides: TGCGCCAGCAGCTTGACGGACGGGCGAGATACGCAGTATTTT.

This clonotype was recorded many times. The V gene is TRBV12-3 or TRBV12-4, the J gene TRBJ2-7; a possible D gene is TRBD2 (5 bases). The V end was cut by 1 base, the J end by 2 bases, with 9 bases between. The length of the CDR3 is 14 residues. In nucleotides, the CDR3 is TGTGCCAGCAGTTTAGACCCGGGAACCTACGAGCAGTACTTC. It specifies CASSLDPGTYEQYF.

This chain connects TRBV6-1 to TRBJ1-6; D unclear. Between the trimmed V and J ends, which lost 7 bases and 8 bases, there was a span of 12 bases. The CDR3 length is 13 residues. The V gene's germline CDR1 is MNHNS and CDR2 SASEGT. The CDR3 protein is CASNREIHSPLHF. In nucleotides, the CDR3 is TGTGCCAGCAACCGGGAAATACATTCACCCCTCCACTTT.

V gene TRBV5-5 combines with J gene TRBJ2-7; 7 bases match TRBD1. The CDR3 loop spans 15 amino acids. Germline V gene lookup returns CDR1 SGHKS and CDR2 YYEKEE (reference sequence). V lost 3 bases, J lost 1 base, and 7 bases stayed unmatched. The CDR3 coding sequence is TGTGCCAGCAGCTGGGCGGCAGGGGGATCCTACGAGCAGTACTTC. Translation gives CASSWAAGGSYEQYF.

This clonotype has at least ten counts. The V call is TRBV6-5, the J call TRBJ2-7; 8 bases agree with TRBD1. This CDR3 is built from 16 residues. Trimming cost V 0 bases and J 5 bases; bases outside gene matches: 9. CDR1 MNHEY and CDR2 SVGAGI come from the germline V gene. This CDR3 reads CASSYSAGTGRDEQYF. In nucleotides, the CDR3 is TGTGCCAGCAGTTACTCGGCCGGGACAGGCAGGGACGAGCAGTACTTC.

At least ten counts were recorded for this clonotype. The rearrangement uses TRBV12-3 or TRBV12-4 and TRBJ1-3; possible D gene TRBD1, 5 bases. The CDR3 loop spans 16 amino acids. The V gene lost 5 bases and the J gene lost 3 bases, with 17 bases spanning the gap. CDR3 loop: CASSPSGSGNGNTIYF. CDR3 DNA sequence: TGTGCCAGCAGTCCCTCCGGTTCAGGGAATGGAAACACCATATATTTT.

The CDR3 DNA follows: TGTGCCAGCAGTTCTTGGGACAGCTCATGGGGCGACACTGAAGCTTTCTTT. Translation: CASSSWDSSWGDTEAFF. The chain combines TRBV6-2 or TRBV6-3 with TRBJ1-1; 7 nucleotides line up with TRBD1. Germline CDR1 MNHEY, CDR2 SVGEGT. Trimming took 4 bases from V and 3 from J; bases not matched to a gene: 14. The CDR3 extends over 17 amino acids.

The chain is built from TRBV2 and TRBJ1-2; D is uncertain. V lost 10 bases and J lost 14, with 23 bases in between. The CDR3 consists of 12 residues. The V gene's germline CDR1 is SNHLY and CDR2 FYNNEI. The CDR3 sequence: CAMSPGLVCWTF. Here the CDR3 DNA reads TGTGCCATGAGCCCCGGGCTCGTCTGCTGGACCTTC.

This clonotype was counted many times. The chain has TRBV10-2 and TRBJ2-1; 10 nucleotides agree with TRBD1. Unmatched junction bases numbered 11, after V lost 0 bases and J lost 0 bases. CDR3 length: 20 amino acids. Germline V gene lookup returns CDR1 WSHSY and CDR2 SAAADI. This chain's CDR3 is CASSESPGQGLKHSYNEQFF. Here the CDR3 DNA reads TGCGCCAGCAGTGAGTCCCCGGGACAGGGGCTTAAACACTCCTACAATGAGCAGTTCTTC.

This clonotype has a handful of counts. This chain links TRBV11-2 with TRBJ2-2; the D is unclear. In germline, CDR1 is SGHAT, CDR2 FQNNGV. The CDR3 covers 14 residues. V gave up 10 bases and J gave up 2 bases, with 14 bases separating them. CDR3 sequence (DNA): TGTGCCACTACTCCGAGTGTCAACACCGGGGAGCTGTTTTTT. Amino acid sequence: CATTPSVNTGELFF.

This clonotype was picked up a small number of times. The chain has TRBV20-1 and TRBJ2-1; 10 nucleotides line up with TRBD2. J was trimmed by 1 base and V by 3 bases; bases with no gene match: 6. The CDR3 loop spans 16 amino acids. Germline V gives CDR1 DFQATT, CDR2 SNEGSKA (reference sequence). As DNA, the CDR3 is TGCAGTGCTAGGGCTAGCGGGAGTAATTCCTACAATGAGCAGTTCTTC. Translated: CSARASGSNSYNEQFF.

This clonotype was found many times. The rearrangement uses TRBV7-9 and TRBJ1-2; 9 nucleotides line up with TRBD1. The CDR3 length is 14 residues. In germline, CDR1 is SEHNR, CDR2 FQNEAQ (reference sequence). Trimming removed 3 bases from V and 4 bases from J; junction bases left unmatched: 3. The CDR3 DNA follows: TGTGCCAGCAGCTTCGGGACAGGGACCTATGGCTACACCTTC. Translation: CASSFGTGTYGYTF.

Points on this clonotype: It may be a read error: a sequence one base away is much more abundant. The chain uses TRBV7-2 and TRBJ1-5; D ambiguous. Germline CDR1 is SGHTA and CDR2 is FQGNSA. The CDR3 is 13 residues long. The CDR3 nucleotides read TGTGCCAGCGGCTTAGCAAGTGATCAGCCCCAGCATTTT. It encodes CASGLASDQPQHF.

This clonotype was picked up a small number of times. The rearrangement links TRBV20-1 to TRBJ2-7, with TRBD2 as a possible D gene (5 bases). The CDR3 is made up of 15 amino acids. The V gene's germline CDR1 is DFQATT and CDR2 SNEGSKA (reference sequence). Trimming cost V 5 bases and J 0 bases, with 17 bases left between them. This CDR3 reads CSAVTGITSSYEQYF. The CDR3 DNA follows: TGCAGTGCTGTAACCGGGATAACGAGCTCCTACGAGCAGTACTTC.

The chain joins TRBV3-1 to TRBJ2-7, with 7 nucleotides matching TRBD1. The junction had 2 bases not matched to a gene; V was cut back by 2 bases and J by 4 bases. Per the germline V gene, CDR1 is LGHDT and CDR2 is YNNKEL (reference sequence). The CDR3 consists of 13 residues. This chain's CDR3 is CASSQQGVYEQYF. CDR3 sequence (DNA): TGTGCCAGCAGCCAACAGGGGGTATACGAGCAGTACTTC.

The chain has TRBV7-9 and TRBJ2-7; 8 bases are shared with TRBD1. The CDR3 covers 15 residues. The germline V gene encodes CDR1 SEHNR and CDR2 FQNEAQ (reference sequence). With V trimmed by 4 bases and J by 0 bases, 5 bases remained unmatched. The CDR3 region is CASSSETGGSYEQYF. DNA for the CDR3: TGTGCCAGCAGCTCCGAAACAGGGGGCTCCTACGAGCAGTACTTC.

Note on this clonotype: A read error may explain this, as a much larger clone is one base away. The chain combines TRBV10-3 with TRBJ1-1; possibly TRBD1 for D (6 bases). Trimming took off 5 bases at V and 7 bases at J, with 32 bases between the two ends. Germline V CDR1 and CDR2: ENHRY, SYGVKD. This CDR3 has 19 amino acids. The CDR3 bases are TGTGCCATCAGTTACCGTTACAGGGTCTTCGCAGATAAGAGTTATGAAGCTTTCTTT. Residues: CAISYRYRVFADKSYEAFF.

This clonotype showed up many times. V and J are TRBV5-1 and TRBJ2-2; no definite D call. The germline CDR1 and CDR2 sequences are SGHRS and YFSETQ. The CDR3 has 12 residues. The ends were cut back, 4 bases at V and 4 bases at J, with 5 bases in the middle. CDR3 region: CASSVATGELFF. DNA for the CDR3: TGCGCCAGCAGCGTGGCCACCGGGGAGCTGTTTTTT.

This clonotype has a handful of counts. The V call is TRBV7-2, the J call TRBJ2-5, with a possible D match to TRBD2 (6 bases). CDR1 SGHTA and CDR2 FQGNSA come from the germline V gene. Trimming left V 5 bases short and J 2 bases short, with 15 bases between. The CDR3 is 15 amino acids. CDR3 bases: TGTGCCAGCAGCACCCCGGGGGTGGGACAAGAGACCCAGTACTTC. Amino acid sequence: CASSTPGVGQETQYF.

This clonotype was seen a few times. The CDR3 is CASNRGDVNTEAFF. The CDR3 DNA sequence: TGTGCCAGCAACCGAGGGGACGTGAACACTGAAGCTTTCTTT. The chain links TRBV5-8 to TRBJ1-1; D perhaps matches TRBD1 (5 bases). This CDR3 comprises 14 residues. Deletions cut 6 bases from V and 0 bases from J, with 12 bases between. Germline V lookup: CDR1 SGHTS, CDR2 YDEGEE.

This clonotype came up a few times. CDR3 sequence reads: CASSLLGGNGYTF. In nucleotides, the CDR3 is TGTGCCAGCAGTTTACTTGGGGGGAATGGCTACACCTTC. V is TRBV28 and J is TRBJ1-2; D is perhaps TRBD1 (5 bases). The CDR3 has 13 residues. Trimming left V 2 bases short and J 6 bases short, with 10 bases between. The V gene's germline CDR1 is MDHEN and CDR2 SYDVKM.